This paragraph reports one TCR beta chain. Clones were sequenced by immunoSEQ multiplex PCR, and TCRdb holds only the in-frame ones, with some missing. The sample contains fewer than 200,000 clones, roughly nine tenths of which appear only once. The CDR3 covers 16 residues. V was clipped by 3 bases and J by 4 bases; unmatched bases: 10. Germline-derived CDR1 and CDR2 are SGHDT and YYEEEE. This entry comes from a study of control samples from healthy donors and cancer patients. The receptor's source is a young man in good health. The sample consisted of blood. The chain couples TRBV5-6 to TRBJ2-3; 8 bases match TRBD2. The CDR3 protein is CASSSLMRGAPDTQYF. CDR3 bases: TGTGCCAGCAGCTCCCTGATGCGGGGGGCCCCAGATACGCAGTATTTT.